This TCR beta chain was documented in a study of identical twins listed by TCRdb under 2016. With respect to the entire study: TCR alpha and beta repertoires from monozygotic twins, unrelated adults of various ages and cord blood were deep-sequenced to test whether fetal clonotypes persist. Replicate twin experiments were performed at different times using different library preparation protocols to rule out contamination.

A few counts support this clonotype. Its cognate antigen has yet to be identified. One base away there is no much larger clone; base qualities are not given. The study at large found these results: Fewer insertions were carried by abundant cord blood beta clonotypes; a weaker similar trend was observed in young adult naive repertoires, while no such trend was observed in memory repertoires. Zero-insertion analyses could be partly confounded by invariant T cells such as MAIT and iNKT, although diverse VJ usage argued against such confounding for most clonotypes. A weaker excess of twin sharing was found in beta out-of-frame sequences because the signal-to-noise ratio was lowered by fewer shared sequences. Compared with coincidental sharing between unrelated individuals, an excess of low generation-probability sequences was observed among out-of-frame TCR alpha sequences shared between twins. Recombination models systematically underestimated out-of-frame TCR alpha sharing in monozygotic twins but agreed with sharing between unrelated individuals. Because the same donors could not be followed over many years, conclusions were based on cross-sectional statistical analysis.

Every donor in the study was a healthy Caucasian. Three unrelated non-twin adults were additionally sequenced: a male aged 18 to 30, a male aged 50 to 60 and a female aged 50 to 60. Miltenyi CD45RO+ enrichment and human naive T-cell isolation kits were used to isolate memory (CD45RO+) and naive T cells from PBMC. The library was produced with 5' RACE. The instrument given in TCRdb is Illumina HiSeq 2000. Template switching introduced a universal primer binding site; the final cDNA contained a unique molecular identifier, enabling accurate counting of TCR cDNA molecules. Specific primers in the conserved constant-segment region were used to synthesize first-strand cDNA for the TCR alpha and beta chains. Each cDNA library was double barcoded, with a SMART-Mk sample barcode plus Illumina barcodes, to control for contamination. Two successive PCR steps introduced TruSeq adapter sequences along with Illumina sample barcodes. The Illumina HiSeq platform was used with custom primers to sequence TCR alpha and beta cDNA libraries. The original methods were these. MiGEC processed the raw reads to extract unique molecular identifiers, while MiXCR was used to determine the CDR3 positions. For each individual, recombination models were inferred using an EM algorithm with the repgenHMM and IGoR tools. The analysis of shared clonotypes was done with the tcR package in R, with sharing normalized by the product of cloneset sizes. To study raw recombination free of thymic and clonal selection effects, out-of-frame nonproductive sequences were analyzed. The raw public data were reprocessed by TCRdb itself: fastp quality trimming at Q25, MiXCR clonotype calling, in-frame beta chains only. Each record represents a unique CDR3 protein, reported with the most common genes and DNA among its rows. These V and J calls rely on TCRdb rather than the paper's analysis. Present in this sample are around 670,000 distinct CDR3 sequences, 6.1% of which were seen just once. About 2% of the sample rests with the top ten.

The source of this sequence is a man aged 18 to 30 in good health. Source material: naive T cells sorted from blood. The cell subset or site label corresponds to: cells isolated with a human naive T-cell isolation kit.

CDR3 loop: CATLDSYEQYF. The nucleotide sequence reads TGTGCCACCCTTGACAGCTACGAGCAGTACTTC. The chain links TRBV10-3 with TRBJ2-7; a weak D assignment points to TRBD1 (5 bases agree). The germline V gene provides CDR1 ENHRY and CDR2 SYGVKD. The CDR3 holds 11 amino acids from the cysteine to the phenylalanine. The entry retains the CDR3 DNA only, 33 bases that are in frame from base 1. V drops 10 bases and J drops 3 bases, leaving 10 bases in between.